A single sample is the source of the 27 T cell receptor beta chains below, sequenced in a study of blood T cells in healthy people across ages. A J-beta primer mix and a sample-barcoded 5' primer were used in a second PCR of roughly 6 to 11 cycles. TCRdb re-analysed the 5' RACE reads in MiXCR, keeping a single row per CDR3 protein. The sample has about 730,000 distinct CDR3 sequences, roughly two fifths seen once. The sequenced sample consisted of blood. Source of these receptors: a woman aged 60-75 years in good health.

Turning to this clonotype: Germline is not matched at one junction end, which may reflect a read error. The rearrangement uses TRBV25-1 and TRBJ1-6; 7 nucleotides agree with TRBD1. In germline, CDR1 is MGHDK, CDR2 SYGVNS. CDR3 length: 14 amino acids. CDR3 in amino acids: CAGRATGIDSPLHF. Here the CDR3 DNA reads TGTGCCGGCAGGGCGACAGGGATCGACTCACCCCTCCACTTT.

The chain couples TRBV7-9 to TRBJ2-1; either TRBD1 or TRBD2 may supply D (5 bases each). This CDR3 comprises 14 residues. Trimming shortened V by 5 bases and J by 8 bases, and 16 bases separated the two germline ends. CDR1 SEHNR and CDR2 FQNEAQ come from the germline V gene (reference sequence). CDR3 loop: CASSGTKGFYEQFF. The CDR3 DNA follows: TGTGCCAGCAGCGGGACGAAAGGGTTTTATGAGCAGTTCTTC.

The rearrangement links TRBV7-2 to TRBJ1-4; unclear D gene. The CDR3 totals 17 residues. Germline V lookup: CDR1 SGHTA, CDR2 FQGNSA. V lost 1 base, J lost 2 bases, and 14 bases lay in between. Written as DNA, the CDR3 is TGTGCCAGCAGCTTAGTAGGAGGACTGGGGACTAATGAAAAACTGTTTTTT. The encoded protein is CASSLVGGLGTNEKLFF. Filled out from reference TRBV7-2 and TRBJ1-4, the complete variable domain reads GAGVSQSPSNKVTEKGKDVELRCDPISGHTALYWYRQSLGQGLEFLIYFQGNSAPDKSGLPSDRFSAERTGGSVSTLTIQRTQQEDSAVYLCASSLVGGLGTNEKLFFGSGTQLSVL.

The chain has TRBV6-5 and TRBJ1-1; a weak D match, TRBD1 (6 bases). Per germline, CDR1 MNHEY and CDR2 SVGAGI. V gave up 5 bases and J gave up 10 bases, with 17 bases separating them. CDR3 length: 13 residues. This CDR3 is CASSNRDMPRAFF. The CDR3 DNA is TGTGCCAGCAGTAACCGGGACATGCCGCGAGCTTTCTTT.

This rearrangement joins TRBV27 to TRBJ2-1; D unclear. The CDR3 sequence is 15 residues long. V dropped 0 bases and J dropped 4 bases, with 10 bases sitting between them. Per germline, CDR1 MNHEY and CDR2 SMNVEV (reference sequence). For the CDR3, the DNA is TGTGCCAGCAGTTTATCTTCGGAACCGTACAATGAGCAGTTCTTC. The encoded protein is CASSLSSEPYNEQFF.

This clonotype was seen repeatedly, ten times or more. The chain uses TRBV5-1 and TRBJ2-3; D gene unclear. This CDR3 spans 13 amino acids. V lost 6 bases, J lost 1 base, and 9 bases lay in between. Germline V gene lookup returns CDR1 SGHRS and CDR2 YFSETQ. CDR3 in amino acids: CASTRTGTDTQYF. The CDR3 region has the DNA TGCGCCAGCACCCGGACCGGCACAGATACGCAGTATTTT.

In its sample, this clonotype was seen a few times. The genes are TRBV7-8 and TRBJ2-7; 11 bases fit TRBD2. Matching the DNA end better, TRBJ2-5 makes the J call doubtful. The CDR3 has 17 amino acids. Germline V lookup: CDR1 SGHVS, CDR2 FQNEAQ. CDR3 sequence (DNA): TGTGCCAGCAGCAAACCCCCACGGCTAGCGGGGGGAAAGACCCAGTACTTC. Protein product: CASSKPPRLAGGKTQYF.

This clonotype was observed at least ten times. The gene calls are TRBV20-1 and TRBJ2-5; no definite D call. Trimming removed 5 bases from V and 5 bases from J, with 9 bases in between. Germline CDR1 is DFQATT and CDR2 is SNEGSKA (reference sequence). The CDR3 has 11 residues. CDR3 residues: CSALVRETQYF. DNA for the CDR3: TGCAGTGCTCTAGTGAGGGAGACCCAGTACTTC.

This clonotype has at least ten counts. The V call is TRBV12-3 or TRBV12-4, the J call TRBJ1-5; D might be TRBD1 (5 bases). Trimming stripped 6 bases from V and 7 bases from J, with 16 bases between. The CDR3 has 14 residues. CDR3 in DNA: TGTGCCAGCAGCCTTTCTGGGGGGAACCAGCCCCAGCATTTT. Its translation is CASSLSGGNQPQHF.

Ten or more counts support this clonotype. The chain joins TRBV29-1 to TRBJ2-1; a weak D match, TRBD2 (6 bases). Germline lookup yields CDR1 SQVTM and CDR2 ANQGSEA. V shed 1 base and J shed 9 bases, with 19 bases lying between them. The CDR3 spans 15 residues. CDR3 in amino acids: CSVEVFQVGGSEQFF. DNA for the CDR3: TGCAGCGTTGAAGTCTTCCAAGTCGGAGGGAGTGAGCAGTTCTTC.

As for this clonotype: Just one base apart from a much larger clone, this may be a read error. The chain employs TRBV2 and TRBJ1-2, with D unclear. This CDR3 region has 12 residues. CDR1 and CDR2 from the germline V gene are SNHLY and FYNNEI. The CDR3 DNA sequence: TGTGCCGGCAGTCTAGGTTACTATGGCTACACCTTC. It is translated as CAGSLGYYGYTF.

A few counts support this clonotype. This chain joins TRBV7-9 and TRBJ2-1; 8 bases fit TRBD2. Trimming took 7 bases from V and 5 from J; bases not matched to a gene: 10. This CDR3 is built from 15 residues. Germline assignment: CDR1 SEHNR and CDR2 FQNEAQ (reference sequence). CDR3 nucleotides: TGTGCCAGCACCCAAAGCGGGAGCATTCACAATGAGCAGTTCTTC. This translates into CASTQSGSIHNEQFF.

This clonotype has ten or more counts. The chain carries TRBV4-3 and TRBJ1-2; D remains unclear. The CDR3 has 16 residues. Germline V lookup: CDR1 LGHNA, CDR2 YSLEER. V was trimmed by 4 bases and J by 1 base, leaving 16 bases between them. CDR3 nucleotides: TGCGCCAGCAGCCTAGGTCACTTGGAGGGTAACTATGGCTACACCTTC. Amino acids: CASSLGHLEGNYGYTF.

This clonotype came up once. The rearrangement joins TRBV25-1 to TRBJ2-7; D gene uncertain. The V gene's germline CDR1 is MGHDK and CDR2 SYGVNS. The CDR3 runs to 13 residues. V was shortened by 1 base and J by 6 bases, with 10 bases between the two germline ends. The CDR3 here is CASSESPGPEQYF. For the CDR3, the DNA is TGTGCCAGCAGTGAATCTCCAGGCCCCGAGCAGTACTTC.

The CDR3 DNA reads TGCAGCGTTGAAGGGCGGGAGACTACCTACGAGCAGTACTTC. It codes for CSVEGRETTYEQYF. This rearrangement joins TRBV29-1 to TRBJ2-7; 7 positions agree with TRBD2. Losses at the gene ends were 1 base for V and 2 bases for J; bases not matched to a gene: 5. The germline gives CDR1 SQVTM, CDR2 ANQGSEA. The CDR3 spans 14 residues.

The V call is TRBV7-2, the J call TRBJ2-3; TRBD1 might be the D (5 bases). The CDR3 is 17 residues long. Germline loops: CDR1 SGHTA, CDR2 FQGNSA. V lost 6 bases and J lost 3, with 22 bases in between. The CDR3 region is CASSPTSQGGKTDTQYF. The CDR3, as DNA: TGTGCCAGCAGTCCAACTTCGCAGGGTGGGAAGACAGATACGCAGTATTTT.

The chain recombines TRBV30 with TRBJ2-3, with D possibly matching TRBD2 (5 bases). This CDR3 is built from 14 residues. Germline V gene data show CDR1 as GTSNPN and CDR2 as SVGIG (reference sequence). V was pared by 3 bases and J by 5 bases, with 15 bases between. In nucleotides, the CDR3 is TGTGCCTGGAGCCTTCTACTAGGGAAAGATACGCAGTATTTT. The encoded protein is CAWSLLLGKDTQYF.

In this sample, this clonotype turned up a few times. The V and J genes are TRBV7-2 and TRBJ2-5, with 8 bases matching TRBD2. The CDR3 sequence is 14 residues long. CDR1 SGHTA and CDR2 FQGNSA come from the germline V gene. V trimming: 5 bases; J trimming: 5 bases; junction bases outside the gene matches: 7. CDR3 nucleotides: TGTGCCAGCAGCCTAGGTGGGACTAGTGAGACCCAGTACTTC. Amino acids: CASSLGGTSETQYF.

The chain has TRBV11-2 and TRBJ2-4; 10 bases fit TRBD1. The J call may be in error: the DNA end matches TRBJ2-7 better. Germline lookup yields CDR1 SGHAT and CDR2 FQNNGV. This CDR3 contains 16 residues. CDR3 region: CASSPSPGQGKGEQYF. The CDR3 bases are TGTGCCAGCAGCCCGTCACCGGGACAGGGGAAGGGCGAGCAGTACTTC.

The V gene is TRBV4-2, the J gene TRBJ2-5; D tentatively fits TRBD1 or TRBD2 (6 bases each). Germline CDR1 reads LGHNA; CDR2 reads YNFKEQ. V lost 5 bases and J lost 11, with 24 bases in between. CDR3 size: 15 residues. CDR3 residues: CASSLGAGLSDEQYF. CDR3 sequence (DNA): TGTGCCAGCAGCTTGGGGGCGGGGCTTTCGGATGAGCAGTACTTC.

This clonotype was detected only a few times. The chain links TRBV29-1 to TRBJ2-4, with D perhaps TRBD2 (5 bases). Near its end, the DNA agrees better with TRBJ2-7, so the J call may be wrong. The germline CDR1 and CDR2 sequences are SQVTM and ANQGSEA. CDR3 length: 12 amino acids. The CDR3 loop is CSVLEGTSEQYF. DNA of the CDR3: TGCAGTGTCCTCGAGGGTACGAGCGAGCAGTACTTC.

This clonotype occurred a few times. J is TRBJ1-1 and V is TRBV7-3, with D possibly matching TRBD1 (5 bases). The V end lost 5 bases, the J end lost 0 bases, and 13 bases lay between the germline ends. Germline values: CDR1 SGHTA, CDR2 FQGTGA. The CDR3 is 15 amino acids. In nucleotides, the CDR3 is TGTGCCAGCAGCCGTTCGGGACTCATGAACACTGAAGCTTTCTTT. It specifies CASSRSGLMNTEAFF.

This rearrangement joins TRBV5-1 to TRBJ1-4, with 7 bases matching TRBD1. Per germline, CDR1 SGHRS and CDR2 YFSETQ. This CDR3 region has 16 residues. The V gene end was trimmed by 8 bases and the J gene end by 8 bases; junction bases not matched to a gene: 18. The CDR3 is CASYRGFQGRGEKLFF. The CDR3 bases are TGCGCCAGTTACAGGGGTTTCCAAGGGCGAGGAGAAAAACTGTTTTTT.

This rearrangement joins TRBV18 to TRBJ2-1; D gene ambiguous. The CDR3 consists of 13 residues. Trimming pared 5 bases from V and 4 bases from J, leaving 9 bases between. In germline, CDR1 is KGHSH, CDR2 LQKENI. CDR3 residues: CASSTTGYNEQFF. CDR3 sequence (DNA): TGTGCCAGCTCAACAACGGGTTACAATGAGCAGTTCTTC.

This clonotype has just a few counts. The V gene is TRBV20-1, the J gene TRBJ2-1; 8 nucleotides match TRBD2. CDR1 and CDR2 from the germline V gene are DFQATT and SNEGSKA (reference sequence). This CDR3 is 14 amino acids long. V lost 0 bases, J lost 6 bases, and 4 bases stayed unmatched. In DNA, the CDR3 is TGCAGTGCTAGAGATGGTCGGGGGGGCAATGAGCAGTTCTTC. Translation: CSARDGRGGNEQFF.

The V gene is TRBV10-3, the J gene TRBJ2-5, with no clear D. TRBJ2-4 explains the end of the DNA better; the J call may be wrong. The germline CDR1 and CDR2 sequences are ENHRY and SYGVKD. The CDR3 length is 13 residues. This chain's CDR3 is CAISEPPQNIQYF. CDR3 coding DNA: TGTGCCATCAGTGAGCCACCGCAAAACATTCAGTACTTC.

The chain combines TRBV9 with TRBJ2-2; TRBD2 matches 10 bases. Germline V gives CDR1 SGDLS, CDR2 YYNGEE. V dropped 2 bases and J dropped 8; count of bases not matched to a gene: 6. This CDR3 comprises 15 residues. CDR3 DNA: TGTGCCAGCAGCGTGAGCGGGAGGGCCGCGGGGGAGCTGTTTTTT. Protein sequence: CASSVSGRAAGELFF.